This T cell receptor beta chain came from a study of T-cell reconstitution after alpha-beta-depleted transplantation in children (dated by TCRdb to about 2016). Describing the broader study: Using TCR repertoire profiling, the study followed T-cell immune reconstitution in a quantitative way in children after TCRalphabeta/CD19-depleted allogeneic hematopoietic cell transplantation. Study-wide findings and limitations: In some patients, the high TCRbeta diversity seen at day 60 was put down to recipient T cells and intrathymic progenitors that had survived conditioning. Over subsequent months, a decline in hyperexpanded clone frequencies was noted, and after one year, T-cell counts and TCRbeta diversity were mostly ascribed to newly produced T cells. The apparently early alphabetaT-cell count recovery about two months after transplant was reportedly dependent on only several hundred rapidly expanded clones derived from non-depleted graft cells.

Library creation used PCR. Sequencing relied on an Illumina HiSeq 2500. Molecular barcoding was employed in the preparation of TCR libraries, with unique molecular identifiers being used to normalize TCRbeta repertoire quantification. TCRdb took the public reads, trimmed them with fastp at Q25, ran MiXCR for clone calling and kept in-frame beta chains. Rows with one shared CDR3 protein collapse into an entry with the most common genes and DNA. This sample lists roughly 500,000 distinct CDR3 sequences; about 10% were detected once. The top ten clones comprise around 2.2% of the sample. Ten or more counts support this clonotype. The specificity of this receptor is unknown. One base away there is no much larger clone; base qualities are not given. The treatment or condition label on this specimen signifies: allogeneic hematopoietic cell transplantation with graft depleted of TCRalphabeta T cells and CD19 B cells. TCRalphabeta/CD19-depleted allogeneic hematopoietic cell grafts were given to the transplant recipients, all of whom were children.

The sample was PBMCs, taken before TCRalphabeta/CD19-depleted stem cell transplant. This TCR was sampled from a child aged 2 to 10 with inherited bone marrow failure, due to receive a stem cell transplant.

The bases are TGTGCCACCAGCAGAGGAGATACGAAGAACACTGAAGCTTTCTTT. Its protein product is CATSRGDTKNTEAFF. The rearranged chain carries TRBV15 and TRBJ1-1; the D gene assignment is ambiguous. V loses 1 base, J loses 1 base, and the germline ends lie 10 bases apart. Inclusive of the bounding cysteine and phenylalanine, the CDR3 is 15 residues long. Only CDR3 DNA remains: 45 bases, in frame from the first base. Sequences LNHNV (CDR1) and YYDKDF (CDR2) are obtained from the germline V gene (reference sequence).